The clone carrying this T cell receptor beta chain has more than one count but fewer than ten. Its specificity is unknown. The entirety of the isolated RNA underwent reverse transcription, so expressed TCRB transcripts were sequenced. The method was immunoSEQ multiplex PCR; TCRdb's version includes in-frame clones alone and lacks a portion of them. The table lists 80,000 to 90,000 clones, 30% to 40% of them singletons. This specimen belongs to a study of beta chain features in type 1 diabetes. V trimming: 7 bases; J trimming: 2 bases; junction bases outside the gene matches: 4. The CDR3 contains 14 residues. Germline assignment: CDR1 MGHDK and CDR2 SYGVNS. Broader study findings: The study found moderately but significantly shorter TCRB CDR3s in all four CD4+ subsets of Type 1 diabetes patients. For type 1 diabetes patients, VDJ junctions showed fewer insertions and more deletions. PCR, the amplification step, might favor shorter templates, equally in patients and controls.

The chain couples TRBV25-1 to TRBJ2-1; TRBD1 matches at 8 bases. Specimen: stem cell memory CD4+ T cells from blood. The receptor's source is a woman aged 18-35 years in good health. CDR3 residues: CASNPDRAYNEQFF. DNA for the CDR3: TGTGCCAGCAATCCGGACAGGGCCTACAATGAGCAGTTCTTC.